These 30 T cell receptor beta chains originate from one sample sequenced in a study of blood T cell repertoires in COVID-19. Generated by immunoSEQ multiplex PCR, the TCRdb table keeps only in-frame clones and is missing some. Of 150,000 or so clones in the sample, 75% to 90% are singletons; the top ten hold about 4%. What was sequenced was PBMCs or T cells enriched from blood (not recorded which). The receptors come from a woman aged 40 to 49 who had been exposed to COVID-19.

This chain joins TRBV10-3 and TRBJ2-2, with 10 bases aligning to TRBD2. The trim removed 6 bases at V and 2 bases at J, leaving 3 bases unmatched. In germline, CDR1 is ENHRY, CDR2 SYGVKD. This CDR3 is built from 15 residues. The CDR3 reads CAIRRTSGNTGELFF. The DNA of the CDR3 is TGTGCCATCAGGCGGACTAGCGGCAACACCGGGGAGCTGTTTTTT.

The genes are TRBV12-3 or TRBV12-4 and TRBJ1-1; perhaps TRBD1 as D (5 bases). Between the trimmed V and J ends, which lost 2 bases and 11 bases, there was a span of 12 bases. This CDR3 spans 12 amino acids. The CDR3 protein is CASSLSQGPAFF. DNA of the CDR3: TGTGCCAGCAGTTTAAGCCAGGGCCCCGCTTTCTTT.

This sequence joins TRBV7-3 and TRBJ1-1, with D maybe TRBD1 (6 bases). CDR1 and CDR2 (germline): SGHTA, FQGTGA. Trimming left V 4 bases short and J 1 base short, with 7 bases between. The CDR3 sequence is 13 residues long. In nucleotides, the CDR3 is TGTGCCAGCAGCTCAGGGGCGAACACTGAAGCTTTCTTT. Amino acid sequence: CASSSGANTEAFF.

The chain uses TRBV14 and TRBJ2-6; D is unclear. Germline assignment: CDR1 SGHDN and CDR2 FVKESK. This CDR3 is 16 amino acids long. Trimming stripped 5 bases from V and 1 base from J, with 12 bases between. DNA of the CDR3: TGTGCCAGCAGCGAGCTAGGTATTTCTGGGGCCAACGTCCTGACTTTC. It specifies CASSELGISGANVLTF.

The rearrangement joins TRBV27 to TRBJ2-7; 9 bases line up with TRBD2. V lost 5 bases and J lost 7; bases outside the gene matches: 9. This CDR3 contains 14 residues. Germline CDR1 reads MNHEY; CDR2 reads SMNVEV (reference sequence). CDR3 protein: CASSGTSLFGEQYF. In DNA, the CDR3 is TGTGCCAGCAGTGGGACTAGCCTATTTGGGGAGCAGTACTTC.

This clone was recorded once. V gene TRBV7-7 combines with J gene TRBJ2-5; 16 nucleotides agree with TRBD2. This CDR3 has 18 amino acids. The trim removed 2 bases at V and 5 bases at J, leaving 8 bases unmatched. Germline assignment: CDR1 SSHAT and CDR2 FNYEAQ (reference sequence). The CDR3 sequence: CASSLPKGLAGGPETQYF. For the CDR3, the DNA is TGTGCCAGCAGCTTACCAAAGGGACTAGCGGGGGGGCCGGAGACCCAGTACTTC. The full variable domain, rest sourced from reference TRBV7-7 and TRBJ2-5, is GAGVSQSPRYKVTKRGQDVTLRCDPISSHATLYWYQQALGQGPEFLTYFNYEAQPDKSGLPSDRFSAERPEGSISTLTIQRTEQRDSAMYRCASSLPKGLAGGPETQYFGPGTRLLVL.

The rearrangement joins TRBV11-3 to TRBJ1-1; TRBD1 is a possible D gene (5 bases). Trimming left V 5 bases short and J 3 bases short, with 10 bases between. Looked up from germline, CDR1 is SGHNT and CDR2 is YENEEA. The CDR3 consists of 13 residues. The DNA of the CDR3 is TGTGCCAGCAGCCCCCGGGGGGACACTGAAGCTTTCTTT. It yields the protein CASSPRGDTEAFF.

The chain carries TRBV19 and TRBJ2-2, with 13 bases matching TRBD2. With 5 bases clipped from V and 8 bases from J, the junction kept 5 bases outside the gene matches. Germline CDR1 reads LNHDA; CDR2 reads SQIVND (reference sequence). CDR3 length equals 15 residues. Here the CDR3 reads CASSLLAGGGGELFF. The DNA for the CDR3 is TGTGCCAGTAGTCTACTAGCGGGAGGGGGAGGGGAGCTGTTTTTT.

V gene TRBV6-4 combines with J gene TRBJ1-5; D remains ambiguous. Trimming took 4 bases from V and 0 from J, leaving 7 bases between them. Germline CDR1 and CDR2: MRHNA and SNTAGT. The CDR3 contains 14 residues. The CDR3 DNA reads as TGTGCCAGCAGTGCCACAGATAGCAATCAGCCCCAGCATTTT. Amino acids: CASSATDSNQPQHF.

The chain has TRBV11-3 and TRBJ2-1; D perhaps matches TRBD2 (7 bases). In germline, CDR1 is SGHNT, CDR2 YENEEA. V lost 3 bases and J lost 1, with 16 bases in between. This CDR3 comprises 17 residues. In DNA, the CDR3 is TGTGCCAGCAGCTTGGGGGGGGCCAGTCGGTCCTACAATGAGCAGTTCTTC. Residues: CASSLGGASRSYNEQFF. Full variable domain (rest looked up from reference TRBV11-3 and TRBJ2-1): EAGVVQSPRYKIIEKKQPVAFWCNPISGHNTLYWYLQNLGQGPELLIRYENEEAVDDSQLPKDRFSAERLKGVDSTLKIQPAELGDSAVYLCASSLGGASRSYNEQFFGPGTRLTVL.

For the CDR3, the DNA is TGTGCCAGCAGCTTAAGCAGCGTCGCTGGGTCGACGCAGTATTTT. This sequence encodes CASSLSSVAGSTQYF. This rearrangement joins TRBV7-3 to TRBJ2-3; D is ambiguous. The CDR3 covers 15 residues. With 1 base removed from V and 9 bases from J, the gap between germline ends came to 17 bases. The germline gives CDR1 SGHTA, CDR2 FQGTGA.

The table lists this clone with a count of one. The V and J genes are TRBV19 and TRBJ1-5, with 9 positions matching TRBD1. CDR3 length: 15 amino acids. Germline loops: CDR1 LNHDA, CDR2 SQIVND (reference sequence). Trimming removed 7 bases from V and 2 bases from J; junction bases left unmatched: 6. CDR3 residues: CASTWTGDGNQPQHF. CDR3 coding DNA: TGTGCCAGTACTTGGACAGGGGACGGCAATCAGCCCCAGCATTTT.

The V and J genes are TRBV13 and TRBJ2-1, with 13 bases lining up with TRBD2. The germline CDR1 and CDR2 sequences are PRHDT and FYEKMQ (reference sequence). J gave up 2 bases and V 4 bases, and 14 bases lay outside the gene matches. This CDR3 is built from 20 residues. The CDR3 DNA sequence: TGTGCCAGCAGCTCCTCTCAACTAGCGGGAGGGCCGAGTGCCTACAATGAGCAGTTCTTC. Translated, it gives CASSSSQLAGGPSAYNEQFF.

The chain couples TRBV18 to TRBJ1-1; 7 bases match TRBD1. Per germline, CDR1 KGHSH and CDR2 LQKENI. This CDR3 is 13 amino acids long. With 5 bases clipped from V and 1 base from J, the junction kept 1 base outside the gene matches. The CDR3 nucleotides are TGTGCCAGCTCAGGGGACAGGAACACTGAAGCTTTCTTT. Protein: CASSGDRNTEAFF.

V usage is TRBV18 and J usage is TRBJ2-2; TRBD1 aligns across 10 bases. Germline V lookup: CDR1 KGHSH, CDR2 LQKENI. The CDR3 totals 16 residues. Trimming cost V 3 bases and J 6 bases; bases outside gene matches: 7. CDR3 sequence reads: CASSPRGQGGAGELFF. DNA of the CDR3: TGTGCCAGCTCACCGCGAGGACAGGGGGGAGCCGGGGAGCTGTTTTTT.

The chain couples TRBV7-2 to TRBJ1-4; tentative D call: TRBD1 (5 bases). V dropped 4 bases and J dropped 8 bases, with 17 bases sitting between them. This CDR3 has 15 amino acids. Looked up from germline, CDR1 is SGHTA and CDR2 is FQGNSA. The CDR3 spells CASSYSIGVNEKLFF. The CDR3 nucleotides are TGTGCCAGCAGCTATAGTATAGGGGTGAACGAAAAACTGTTTTTT.

The gene calls are TRBV5-1 and TRBJ1-1; D not resolved. CDR3 length: 13 amino acids. Looked up from germline, CDR1 is SGHRS and CDR2 is YFSETQ. Trimming took off 0 bases at V and 7 bases at J, with 10 bases between the two ends. CDR3 bases: TGCGCCAGCAGCTTGGTTGTAGATCTTGAAGCTTTCTTT. As protein: CASSLVVDLEAFF.

This clone was detected a few times. The V and J genes are TRBV4-3 and TRBJ1-2; D gene uncertain. This CDR3 has 15 amino acids. CDR1 is LGHNA and CDR2 is YSLEER in the germline V gene. V gave up 0 bases and J gave up 4 bases, with 12 bases separating them. The CDR3 region is CASSQDRATRYGYTF. The CDR3 region has the DNA TGCGCCAGCAGCCAAGATCGTGCTACCCGCTATGGCTACACCTTC.

The CDR3, as DNA: TGTGCCAGCAGTTACATCTTCGGACAGATAACTAACACTGAAGCTTTCTTT. This codes for CASSYIFGQITNTEAFF. The chain recombines TRBV6-2 or TRBV6-3 with TRBJ1-1; TRBD1 is a possible D gene (6 bases). The CDR3 is 17 residues long. Germline V lookup: CDR1 MNHEY, CDR2 SVGEGT. Trimming stripped 2 bases from V and 2 bases from J, with 18 bases between.

V usage is TRBV5-1 and J usage is TRBJ1-2, with TRBD1 as a possible D gene (5 bases). The V end lost 0 bases, the J end lost 3 bases, and 9 bases lay between the germline ends. This CDR3 has 14 residues. Germline V lookup: CDR1 SGHRS, CDR2 YFSETQ. The CDR3 sequence: CASSLGGVDYGYTF. CDR3 DNA sequence: TGCGCCAGCAGCTTGGGGGGCGTCGACTATGGCTACACCTTC.

The chain couples TRBV5-6 to TRBJ1-2; D gene uncertain. This CDR3 comprises 13 residues. Trimming cost V 0 bases and J 6 bases, with 9 bases left between them. CDR1 is SGHDT, CDR2 YYEEEE, per germline. The DNA for the CDR3 is TGTGCCAGCAGCTTGGGATCGGTGGATGGCTACACCTTC. Translating it yields CASSLGSVDGYTF.

V and J are TRBV29-1 and TRBJ1-6, with D maybe TRBD1 (6 bases). Germline CDR1 SQVTM, CDR2 ANQGSEA. Between the trimmed V and J ends, which lost 7 bases and 7 bases, there was a span of 20 bases. The CDR3 sequence is 15 residues long. CDR3 sequence (DNA): TGCAGCGCGGCCACGGGGGGGACACCCAATTCACCCCTCCACTTT. This translates into CSAATGGTPNSPLHF.

This chain links TRBV12-3 or TRBV12-4 with TRBJ2-3; D not certain. CDR3 size: 12 residues. Trimming left V 6 bases short and J 3 bases short, with 7 bases between. As DNA, the CDR3 is TGTGCCAGCAGCTACGGGACAGATACGCAGTATTTT. It translates to CASSYGTDTQYF.

J is TRBJ1-5 and V is TRBV5-1, with D perhaps matching TRBD1 (5 bases). This CDR3 contains 15 residues. The germline V gene has CDR1 SGHRS and CDR2 YFSETQ. V was cut by 0 bases and J by 5 bases, with 12 bases left in between. The CDR3 loop is CASSLESGLDQPQHF. The CDR3 DNA follows: TGCGCCAGCAGCTTGGAGTCAGGGTTGGATCAGCCCCAGCATTTT.

CDR3 residues: CASSSSPVSNTEAFF. The DNA for the CDR3 is TGTGCCAGCAGCTCTAGCCCGGTTTCGAACACTGAAGCTTTCTTT. This chain links TRBV7-3 with TRBJ1-1, with D unclear. V dropped 4 bases and J dropped 1 base, with 13 bases sitting between them. The CDR3 extends over 15 amino acids. Germline V gives CDR1 SGHTA, CDR2 FQGTGA.

This chain uses TRBV29-1 with TRBJ1-3, with a weak D call TRBD1 (6 bases). The CDR3 is 11 amino acids. CDR1 and CDR2 from the germline V gene are SQVTM and ANQGSEA. CDR3 residues: CTAGEGNTIYF. Here the CDR3 DNA reads TGCACGGCAGGGGAAGGGAACACCATATATTTT.

This clone was recorded a few times. V gene TRBV7-6 combines with J gene TRBJ1-2; unclear D gene. This CDR3 spans 17 amino acids. Per germline, CDR1 SGHVS and CDR2 FNYEAQ. V shed 0 bases and J shed 7 bases, with 21 bases lying between them. The DNA of the CDR3 is TGTGCCAGCAGCTTAGCAGAATCGGCTACGGGAAAAAGTGGCTACACCTTC. Protein: CASSLAESATGKSGYTF.

The genes are TRBV28 and TRBJ1-4; D perhaps matches TRBD1 (5 bases). The CDR3 spans 19 residues. V was cut by 5 bases and J by 0 bases, with 22 bases left in between. The germline gives CDR1 MDHEN, CDR2 SYDVKM. This chain's CDR3 is CASSQGPEGWVATNEKLFF. In DNA form, the CDR3 reads TGTGCCAGCAGTCAGGGCCCGGAGGGGTGGGTTGCAACTAATGAAAAACTGTTTTTT.

V and J are TRBV28 and TRBJ2-7; 9 bases are a match to TRBD1. The CDR3 spans 14 residues. V dropped 7 bases and J dropped 7; count of bases not matched to a gene: 11. In germline, CDR1 is MDHEN, CDR2 SYDVKM. The CDR3 nucleotides are TGTGCCAGCACCCCCGGGACAGGGTCCAGAGAGCAGTACTTC. Translated: CASTPGTGSREQYF.

The chain combines TRBV4-1 with TRBJ1-4; TRBD1 agrees at 10 bases. Germline CDR1 MGHRA, CDR2 YSYEKL. This CDR3 region has 16 residues. Unmatched junction bases numbered 4, after V lost 0 bases and J lost 6 bases. The CDR3 nucleotides are TGCGCCAGCAGCCAAGATCGTGGGACAGGGGATGAAAAACTGTTTTTT. Translating it yields CASSQDRGTGDEKLFF.